These T cell receptor beta chains were read from a single sample in a study of cytomegalovirus exposure and HLA in healthy donors. TCRdb keeps only in-frame clones here, not all; method: immunoSEQ multiplex PCR. Of roughly 80,000 clones listed, approximately 90% are singletons. What was sequenced was PBMCs. Receptors originate from a man in his thirties or forties in good health and CMV-seronegative. The CDR3 runs from the conserved cysteine through the conserved F or W.

>TRBJ2-1|TRBV6-6
CASSYLAGHSYNEQFF
>TRBJ2-7|TRBV28
CASSPTSGSSYYEQYF
>TRBJ1-5|TRBV2
CASSRDTSSNQPQHF
>TRBJ2-1|TRBV6-4
CASSDGTSGQNEQFF
>TRBJ2-2|TRBV2
CAVPGNRENTGELFF
>TRBJ2-5|TRBV11-2
CASSSRGRQETQYF
>TRBJ1-2|TRBV28
CASSSSGDRNYGYTF
>TRBJ2-2|TRBV27
CASSPSNTGELFF
>TRBJ2-3|TRBV10-3
CATEYERSTDTQYF
>TRBJ2-1|TRBV27
CASRDRGFVDEQFF
>TRBJ2-5|TRBV28
CASSETGVGETQYF
>TRBJ2-6|TRBV19
CASSGWGHSSGANVLTF
>TRBJ2-3|TRBV10-1
CARLPSGTSGDMGTDTQYF
>TRBJ1-5|TRBV28
CASRGAGADQPQHF
>TRBJ1-1|TRBV28
CASSSLLSNPEEAFF
>TRBJ1-5|TRBV27
CASSLTDLNQPQHF
>TRBJ2-3|TRBV29-1
CSVLARGISGTQYF
>TRBJ1-2|TRBV9
CASSVEQNGGYTF
>TRBJ1-3|TRBV5-1
CASSPKKLTGTSSGNTIYF
>TRBJ2-3|TRBV19
CASSIGGGEGTDTQYF
>TRBJ1-5|TRBV25-1
CASSDSGSSNQPQHF
>TRBJ2-5|TRBV9
CASSKAGTERQETQYF
>TRBJ2-7|TRBV27
CASSLLRDRIPLLMDEQYF
>TRBJ1-1|TRBV14
CASSHRGTQYTEAFF
>TRBJ2-7|TRBV2
CASRVGTSGSAWQYF
>TRBJ1-1|TRBV6-4
CASSKEEDTEAFF
>TRBJ2-7|TRBV4-2
CASSQTGEQYF
>TRBJ1-6|TRBV11-2
CASSLYSRGVNSPLHF
>TRBJ1-4|TRBV27
CASSNLGLTNEKLFF
>TRBJ2-5|TRBV5-4
CASSLESFLDQETQYF
>TRBJ2-1|TRBV14
CASSQVAGGLLNEQFF
>TRBJ1-5|TRBV19
CASIGLWGQPQHF
>TRBJ2-3|TRBV7-9
CASSETSGKGTDTQYF
>TRBJ1-1|TRBV19
CASSTTSGPFPAFF
>TRBJ1-6|TRBV6-4
CASRGTGTDNSPLHF
>TRBJ2-1|TRBV10-3
CAISGHDGSEQFF
>TRBJ2-4|TRBV4-1
CASSQETSAKNIQYF
>TRBJ2-7|TRBV7-8
CASSPGIAGGRYEQYF
>TRBJ1-1|TRBV6-6
CASSYSSGDTEAFF
>TRBJ2-1|TRBV5-4
CASSATSGRSYNEQFF
>TRBJ2-1|TRBV5-4
CASSLGASGSIGEQFF
>TRBJ1-6|TRBV9
CASSVAPGVGSPLHF
>TRBJ2-5|TRBV2
CASSEVGAGETQYF
>TRBJ1-1|TRBV18
CASSKMGDTEAFF
>TRBJ2-2|TRBV9
CASMGLDGELFF
>TRBJ2-1|TRBV29-1
CSTEGGTSVYNEQFF